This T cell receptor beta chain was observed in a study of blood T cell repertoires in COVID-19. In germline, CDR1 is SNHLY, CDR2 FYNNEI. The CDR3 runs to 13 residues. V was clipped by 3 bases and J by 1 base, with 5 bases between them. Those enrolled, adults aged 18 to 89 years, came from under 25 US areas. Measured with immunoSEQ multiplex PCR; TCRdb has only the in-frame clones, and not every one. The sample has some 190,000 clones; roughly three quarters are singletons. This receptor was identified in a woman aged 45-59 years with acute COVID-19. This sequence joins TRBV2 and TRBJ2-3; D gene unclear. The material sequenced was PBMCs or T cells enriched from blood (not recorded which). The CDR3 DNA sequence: TGTGCCAGCAGTGATACTGGCACAGATACGCAGTATTTT. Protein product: CASSDTGTDTQYF.